This entry concerns a single T cell receptor (beta chain). Its antigen is unknown. Vbeta (60) and Jbeta (13) primers were used in the PCR. Assay used: immunoSEQ multiplex PCR; TCRdb lists only in-frame clones, some missing. The table has around 140,000 clones, roughly four fifths seen once. The CDR3 has 15 residues. V gave up 4 bases and J gave up 5 bases; unmatched junction bases: 7. In germline, CDR1 is WNHNN, CDR2 SYGVQD (reference sequence). This entry comes from a study of cytomegalovirus exposure and HLA in healthy donors. Study observations and caveats: In a later analysis, a missense DCLRE1C variant was linked to TCR beta V- and J-gene trimming. Confirmation was obtained in vitro that three CMV-associated chains are specific for CMV antigens.

This TCR came from a young man in good health and CMV-seropositive. The rearrangement joins TRBV10-1 to TRBJ2-3, with 9 nucleotides matching TRBD2. The material sequenced was PBMCs. CDR3 DNA sequence: TGCGCCAGCAGTGTCAAAGCGGGAGGTGGAGATACGCAGTATTTT. Translated: CASSVKAGGGDTQYF.